This T cell receptor beta chain was obtained from a study of Ad26.COV2.S vaccination and SARS-CoV-2 variants. Study summary: As a participant in COV1001, the donor was in the Ad26.COV2.S trial arm. Intramuscularly, Ad26.COV2.S was given either once or twice, 56 days apart.

This clone has only a few counts. The antigen remains unidentified. The sample holds other DNA sequences that translate to the same CDR3. Findings of the study overall: Vaccine and placebo recipients had similar non-spike TCR breadth.

TCRdb's table, derived via immunoSEQ multiplex PCR, lists solely in-frame clones and lacks some. The repertoire holds about 400,000 clones, with roughly 85% as singletons. The sample's treatment: some 20 received Ad26.COV2.S at low or high dose, single or two shots; about 5 received placebo; per-sample allocation not given. Sampling was performed 63 days after the first vaccine or placebo injection. Boston hosted the donor, who was an adult aged 18-55 years. The germline V gene has CDR1 MNHEY and CDR2 SVGAGI. V gave up 6 bases and J gave up 2 bases; unmatched junction bases: 1. The CDR3 consists of 13 residues.

This clonotype was sampled from a person aged 18-65 years who received the Ad26.COV2.S COVID-19 vaccine or a placebo. This sample comprised peripheral blood, obtained in a trial of Ad26.COV2.S vaccine versus placebo. The rearrangement joins TRBV6-5 to TRBJ1-5, with 7 bases matching TRBD1. CDR3 residues: CASRGTGNQPQHF. The CDR3 DNA reads TGTGCCAGCAGAGGGACAGGCAATCAGCCCCAGCATTTT.